Sequencing of this T cell receptor (beta chain) was carried out in a study of cytotoxic CD8 clonotypes in ibrutinib-treated CLL. The J segment lost 0 bases and the V segment lost 7 bases, leaving 7 bases of the junction unmatched. The CDR3 extends over 15 amino acids. Germline V gene sequence: CDR1 MNHNY, CDR2 SVGAGI (reference sequence). Study-wide results and caveats: On treatment, the uncommon public clonotypes contracted or remained stable. Clonality was higher at baseline than in age-matched healthy donors and tracked circulating CD8+ T-cell counts.

Regarding this clone: Its antigen remains unknown.

Frozen PBMC stocks contributed 2 to 2.5 micrograms of genomic DNA to the TCR beta libraries. Here immunoSEQ multiplex PCR was the method, and the copy in TCRdb shows in-frame clones only, minus some. The data contain 110,000 to 150,000 clones, approximately 90% of them singletons. V gene TRBV6-6 combines with J gene TRBJ2-3; 7 bases are shared with TRBD1. This material consisted of PBMCs, taken after 12 months of ibrutinib treatment. This TCR was recovered from a human donor with chronic lymphocytic leukemia. In nucleotides, the CDR3 is TGTGCCAGCACTCCTCCGGGACAGAGCACAGATACGCAGTATTTT. Its protein product is CASTPPGQSTDTQYF.